Listed below are T cell receptor beta chains from one sample, sequenced in a study of CD8 T cells in Susac syndrome. TCRdb reanalysed the immunoSEQ multiplex PCR reads using MiXCR and keeps one entry per CDR3 protein. Altogether approximately 150,000 distinct CDR3 sequences are present, 92% being singletons, with the ten largest covering around 0.079%. The material sequenced was CD4+ T cells from PBMCs. These receptors were obtained from a human donor in good health. Both conserved end residues are part of each CDR3. D genes are given only for firm matches. Rows may omit the clone size; those that give it use once, few, many or a size class.

J,size,D,V,DNA,CDR3
TRBJ2-5,NA,NA,TRBV24-1,TGTGCCACCAGTGATTTGGTACGGGACGGCTCGGGAGAGACCCAGTACTTC,CATSDLVRDGSGETQYF
TRBJ1-1,NA,NA,TRBV18,TGTGCCAGCTCACTGCCTAACACTGAAGCTTTCTTT,CASSLPNTEAFF
TRBJ1-2,NA,TRBD1,TRBV12-3/TRBV12-4,TGTGCCAGCAGTATCGGACAGGGGCGATCTAACTATGGCTACACCTTC,CASSIGQGRSNYGYTF
TRBJ2-7,NA,TRBD1,TRBV30,TGTGCCTGGAGCCGAATAGCAGGGGGCGAGCAGTACTTC,CAWSRIAGGEQYF
TRBJ2-7,NA,NA,TRBV2,TGTGCCATCCTGACAGCGGTATACGAGCAGTACTTC,CAILTAVYEQYF
TRBJ1-1,NA,NA,TRBV6-6,TGTGCCAGCAGTTACTCGGGGGAAGAGAAGGGAGCTTTCTTT,CASSYSGEEKGAFF
TRBJ2-1,NA,NA,TRBV29-1,TGCAGCGTTGAAGATCCCGGGAACAATGAGCAGTTCTTC,CSVEDPGNNEQFF
TRBJ1-1,NA,NA,TRBV29-1,TGCAGCGTGGTGGTGGCGAACACTGAAGCTTTCTTT,CSVVVANTEAFF
TRBJ2-3,NA,TRBD2,TRBV10-3,TGTGCCATCAGTGGGCTAGCGGGAGGGACTAGCACAGATACGCAGTATTTT,CAISGLAGGTSTDTQYF
TRBJ2-3,once,NA,TRBV30,TGTGCCTGGAGTGTATCGGTCGGACTCATATACACAGATACGCAGTATTTT,CAWSVSVGLIYTDTQYF
TRBJ2-7,NA,NA,TRBV7-9,TGTGCCAGCAGCGCAGAATCCTACGAGCAGTACTTC,CASSAESYEQYF